A single sample is the source of the 11 T cell receptor beta chains below, sequenced in a study of T cell changes during pregnancy in multiple sclerosis. Repertoires were generated with immunoSEQ multiplex PCR, while TCRdb's copy carries only in-frame clones and drops some. This sample yields around 80,000 clones, of which about 91% are seen a single time; 1.4% belongs to the top ten. The sequences come from peripheral blood, collected before pregnancy. Receptors were obtained from a female donor with multiple sclerosis, enrolled in a pregnancy study.

The gene calls are TRBV19 and TRBJ1-1; no reliable D call. V was shortened by 0 bases and J by 0 bases, with 20 bases between the two germline ends. The CDR3 loop spans 19 amino acids. Germline assignment: CDR1 LNHDA and CDR2 SQIVND (reference sequence). CDR3 region: CASSIDPITEPNMNTEAFF. In DNA, the CDR3 is TGTGCCAGTAGTATAGACCCAATTACAGAGCCCAACATGAACACTGAAGCTTTCTTT.

The chain is built from TRBV10-1 and TRBJ2-7; TRBD2 is a possible D gene (6 bases). The CDR3 is 20 amino acids. The V gene lost 3 bases and the J gene lost 3 bases, with 30 bases spanning the gap. The germline V gene has CDR1 WNHNN and CDR2 SYGVQD (reference sequence). The CDR3 loop reads CASSDRRGETGYGGVYEQYF. The CDR3 DNA reads as TGCGCCAGCAGTGATAGACGGGGTGAGACCGGGTACGGAGGGGTCTACGAGCAGTACTTC.

The chain combines TRBV10-3 with TRBJ2-3; 9 positions agree with TRBD1. Germline V CDR1 and CDR2: ENHRY, SYGVKD. The length of the CDR3 is 17 residues. Trimming at V came to 5 bases and at J to 6 bases, leaving 15 bases not matched to a gene. Written as DNA, the CDR3 is TGTGCCATCAGTCGAATGAAATCGGACAGGGGTCCCGATACGCAGTATTTT. It codes for CAISRMKSDRGPDTQYF.

The rearrangement joins TRBV5-1 to TRBJ2-2; possibly TRBD2 for D (5 bases). The CDR3 contains 13 residues. The V gene's germline CDR1 is SGHRS and CDR2 YFSETQ. Trimming cost V 7 bases and J 5 bases, with 12 bases left between them. The DNA for the CDR3 is TGCGCCAGCGGAGAACCGGGGACCGGGGAGCTGTTTTTT. It encodes CASGEPGTGELFF.

The chain combines TRBV11-2 with TRBJ1-1, with D perhaps matching TRBD1 (5 bases). Germline CDR1 reads SGHAT; CDR2 reads FQNNGV. This CDR3 is 14 amino acids long. V lost 4 bases to trimming and J lost 1 base, with 10 bases between them. The CDR3: CASSSSDRNTEAFF. The CDR3 DNA reads as TGTGCCAGCAGCTCAAGCGACAGGAACACTGAAGCTTTCTTT.

The genes are TRBV9 and TRBJ2-2; D not certain. Trimming removed 0 bases at V and 0 bases at J, with 6 bases between. Per germline, CDR1 SGDLS and CDR2 YYNGEE. This CDR3 has 15 amino acids. CDR3 region: CASSVVSANTGELFF. CDR3 in DNA: TGTGCCAGCAGCGTAGTGTCGGCGAACACCGGGGAGCTGTTTTTT. The variable domain in full, with the rest retrieved from reference TRBV9 and TRBJ2-2, is DSGVTQTPKHLITATGQRVTLRCSPRSGDLSVYWYQQSLDQGLQFLIQYYNGEERAKGNILERFSAQQFPDLHSELNLSSLELGDSALYFCASSVVSANTGELFFGEGSRLTVL.

The J gene is TRBJ1-1, the V gene TRBV2; D possibly corresponds to TRBD1 (6 bases). The CDR3 totals 13 residues. Germline CDR1 and CDR2: SNHLY and FYNNEI. The CDR3 DNA follows: TGTCCGGCGGGGGACATCGAGGAAACTGAAGCTTTCTTT. Translation gives CPAGDIEETEAFF. Using reference TRBV2 and TRBJ1-1 for the parts outside the CDR3, the full variable domain is EPEVTQTPSHQVTQMGQEVILRCVPISNHLYFYWYRQILGQKVEFLVSFYNNEISEKSEIFDDQFSVERPDGSNFTLKIRSTKLEDSAMYFCPAGDIEETEAFFGQGTRLTVV.

This clone has more than one count but fewer than ten. V usage is TRBV18 and J usage is TRBJ1-3, with D tentatively TRBD1 (6 bases). In germline, CDR1 is KGHSH, CDR2 LQKENI. V was cut by 3 bases and J by 1 base, with 13 bases left in between. The CDR3 loop spans 16 amino acids. The CDR3 coding sequence is TGTGCCAGCTCACCTGAAGACAGGTCTTCTGGAAACACCATATATTTT. Translation gives CASSPEDRSSGNTIYF.

The V and J genes are TRBV7-9 and TRBJ2-3, with TRBD2 matching 12 bases. Germline V gene sequence: CDR1 SEHNR, CDR2 FQNEAQ (reference sequence). With 5 bases clipped from V and 2 bases from J, the junction kept 5 bases outside the gene matches. This CDR3 is built from 16 residues. The CDR3 spells CASSPPSGGATDTQYF. The CDR3 coding sequence is TGTGCCAGCAGCCCCCCTAGCGGGGGGGCCACAGATACGCAGTATTTT.

Points on this clone: Relative to the germline gene, one junction end is altered; a read error may explain this. The chain has TRBV7-3 and TRBJ2-1; TRBD2 agrees at 9 bases. Germline V gene sequence: CDR1 SGHTA, CDR2 FQGTGA. The CDR3 has 16 residues. The CDR3 here is CVSSPGYAGGYNEQFF. The DNA of the CDR3 is TGTGTCAGCAGCCCCGGATATGCGGGGGGGTACAATGAGCAGTTCTTC.

The V gene is TRBV28, the J gene TRBJ1-2, with 7 bases aligning to TRBD1. The length of the CDR3 is 14 residues. The V gene's germline CDR1 is MDHEN and CDR2 SYDVKM. V shed 10 bases and J 6 bases; nucleotides not matched to a gene: 14. CDR3 DNA: TGTGCCACCCCGGACAGGTCTTCTGATGATGGCTACACCTTC. It yields the protein CATPDRSSDDGYTF.